Below are 5 T cell receptor beta chains sequenced from a single sample in a study of CD8 T cells in Susac syndrome (dated by TCRdb to between 2017 and 2020). Library preparation was by the immunoSEQ multiplex PCR assay. RNA was extracted using the RNeasy kit, and about 0.45 to 1 microgram was reverse transcribed with random hexamers. The public reads were reprocessed in TCRdb via fastp at Q25 and MiXCR, keeping in-frame beta chains. Every entry covers one CDR3 protein and lists the most common genes and DNA from its rows. Within this sample are around 190,000 distinct CDR3 sequences, with over 85% of them counted one time only. The ten biggest clones cover 0.1% of the sample. Sequencing input: CD4+ T cells from PBMCs. The source is a human donor in good health.

The chain couples TRBV5-1 to TRBJ1-2; 11 bases line up with TRBD1. Per the germline V gene, CDR1 is SGHRS and CDR2 is YFSETQ. The J segment lost 6 bases and the V segment lost 4 bases, leaving 8 bases of the junction unmatched. CDR3 size: 15 residues. The CDR3 sequence is CASSTGQGDMHGYTF. CDR3 nucleotides: TGCGCCAGCAGCACGGGACAGGGGGATATGCATGGCTACACCTTC.

This rearrangement joins TRBV6-1 to TRBJ1-5, with D perhaps matching TRBD1 (5 bases). CDR1 is MNHNS and CDR2 is SASEGT in the germline V gene. The CDR3 runs to 17 residues. V was shortened by 6 bases and J by 3 bases, with 21 bases between the two germline ends. CDR3 nucleotides: TGTGCCAGCAGCCCTAACAATCCGGGACGGGTCAATCAGCCCCAGCATTTT. This sequence encodes CASSPNNPGRVNQPQHF.

This chain connects TRBV7-9 to TRBJ2-2, with 7 bases identical to TRBD2. Germline assignment: CDR1 SEHNR and CDR2 FQNEAQ (reference sequence). Trimming at V came to 2 bases and at J to 4 bases, leaving 7 bases not matched to a gene. CDR3 size: 16 residues. The CDR3 loop is CASSLSTREGTGELFF. CDR3 DNA: TGTGCCAGCAGCTTATCGACCAGGGAGGGCACCGGGGAGCTGTTTTTT.

Here the CDR3 reads CASSPGGSGGPQGVNIQYF. CDR3 in DNA: TGTGCCAGCAGTCCCGGTGGTAGCGGGGGGCCTCAAGGGGTGAACATTCAGTACTTC. This chain links TRBV6-1 with TRBJ2-4, with TRBD2 matching 10 bases. The germline V gene has CDR1 MNHNS and CDR2 SASEGT. The CDR3 extends over 19 amino acids. The J segment lost 7 bases and the V segment lost 5 bases, leaving 20 bases of the junction unmatched.

This clonotype occurred once. This rearrangement joins TRBV20-1 to TRBJ1-1; a possible D gene is TRBD1 (5 bases). The CDR3 contains 16 residues. Germline loops: CDR1 DFQATT, CDR2 SNEGSKA (reference sequence). V lost 6 bases and J 0 bases, leaving 20 bases between the germline ends. CDR3 sequence: CSAPAVPRVMNTEAFF. CDR3 in DNA: TGCAGTGCCCCGGCCGTCCCCAGGGTCATGAACACTGAAGCTTTCTTT.